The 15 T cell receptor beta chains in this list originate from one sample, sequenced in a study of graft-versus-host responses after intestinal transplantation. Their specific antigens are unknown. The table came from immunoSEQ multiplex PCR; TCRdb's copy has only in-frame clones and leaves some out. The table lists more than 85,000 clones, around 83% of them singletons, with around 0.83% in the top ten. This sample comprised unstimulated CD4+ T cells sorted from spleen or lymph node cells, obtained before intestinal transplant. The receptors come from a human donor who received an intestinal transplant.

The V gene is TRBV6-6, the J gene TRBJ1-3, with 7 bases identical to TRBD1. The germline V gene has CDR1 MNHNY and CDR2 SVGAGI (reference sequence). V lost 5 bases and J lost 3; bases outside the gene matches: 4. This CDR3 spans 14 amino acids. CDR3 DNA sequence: TGTGCCAGCAGTAGGGGGACAGATGGAAACACCATATATTTT. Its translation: CASSRGTDGNTIYF.

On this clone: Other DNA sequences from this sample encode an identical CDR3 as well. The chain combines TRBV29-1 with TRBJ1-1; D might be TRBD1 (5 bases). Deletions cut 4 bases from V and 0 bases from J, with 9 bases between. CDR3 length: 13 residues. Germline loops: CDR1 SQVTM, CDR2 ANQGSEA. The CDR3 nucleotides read TGCAGCGTTGGGGGCAGGCTGAACACTGAAGCTTTCTTT. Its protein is CSVGGRLNTEAFF.

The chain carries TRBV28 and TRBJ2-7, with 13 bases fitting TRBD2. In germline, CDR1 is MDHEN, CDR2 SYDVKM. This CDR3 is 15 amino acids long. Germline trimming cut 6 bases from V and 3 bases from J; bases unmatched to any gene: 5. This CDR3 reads CASRYTSGGGYEQYF. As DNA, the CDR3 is TGTGCCAGCAGGTACACTAGCGGGGGGGGCTACGAGCAGTACTTC.

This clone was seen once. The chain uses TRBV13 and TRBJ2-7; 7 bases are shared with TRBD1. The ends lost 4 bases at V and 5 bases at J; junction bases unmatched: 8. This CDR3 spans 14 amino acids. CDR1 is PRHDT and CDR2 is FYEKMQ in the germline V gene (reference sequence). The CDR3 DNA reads TGTGCCAGCAGCTCTACGACAGGGAGTCACGAGCAGTACTTC. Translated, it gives CASSSTTGSHEQYF.

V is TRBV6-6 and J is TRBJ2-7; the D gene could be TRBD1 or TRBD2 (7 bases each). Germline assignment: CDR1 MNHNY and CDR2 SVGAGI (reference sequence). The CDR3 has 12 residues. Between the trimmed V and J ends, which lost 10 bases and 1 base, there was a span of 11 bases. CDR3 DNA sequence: TGTGCCACCAGGGGGGGGTCCTACGAGCAGTACTTC. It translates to CATRGGSYEQYF.

The CDR3 region is CASSYLGAQYF. The DNA of the CDR3 is TGTGCCAGCAGTTACCTGGGAGCCCAGTACTTC. This chain links TRBV6-6 with TRBJ2-5; tentative D call: TRBD2 (5 bases). Trimming cost V 2 bases and J 9 bases, with 7 bases left between them. The length of the CDR3 is 11 residues. Germline CDR1 and CDR2: MNHNY and SVGAGI (reference sequence).

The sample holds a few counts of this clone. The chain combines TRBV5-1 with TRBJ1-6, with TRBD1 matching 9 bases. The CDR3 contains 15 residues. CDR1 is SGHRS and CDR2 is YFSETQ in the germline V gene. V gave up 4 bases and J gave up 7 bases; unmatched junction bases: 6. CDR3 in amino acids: CASSPDRGWNSPLHF. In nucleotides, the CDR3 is TGCGCCAGCAGCCCGGACAGGGGATGGAATTCACCCCTCCACTTT.

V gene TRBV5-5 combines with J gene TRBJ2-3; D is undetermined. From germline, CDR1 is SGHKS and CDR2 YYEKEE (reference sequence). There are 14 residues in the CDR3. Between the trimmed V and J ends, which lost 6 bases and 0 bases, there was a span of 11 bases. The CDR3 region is CASIQLLSTDTQYF. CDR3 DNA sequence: TGTGCCAGCATCCAACTGCTGAGCACAGATACGCAGTATTTT.

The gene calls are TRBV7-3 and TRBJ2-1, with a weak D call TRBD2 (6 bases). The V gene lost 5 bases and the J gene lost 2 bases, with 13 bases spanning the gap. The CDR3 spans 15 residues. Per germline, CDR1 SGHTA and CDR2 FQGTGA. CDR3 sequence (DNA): TGTGCCAGCAGCCCGATCGGAGGGGCCTACAATGAGCAGTTCTTC. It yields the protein CASSPIGGAYNEQFF.

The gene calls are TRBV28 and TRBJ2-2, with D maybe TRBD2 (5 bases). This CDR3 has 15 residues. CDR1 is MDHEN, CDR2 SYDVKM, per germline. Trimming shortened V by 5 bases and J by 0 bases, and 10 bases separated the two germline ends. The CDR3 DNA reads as TGTGCCAGCAGTCGCCCCGGGGCGAACACCGGGGAGCTGTTTTTT. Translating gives CASSRPGANTGELFF.

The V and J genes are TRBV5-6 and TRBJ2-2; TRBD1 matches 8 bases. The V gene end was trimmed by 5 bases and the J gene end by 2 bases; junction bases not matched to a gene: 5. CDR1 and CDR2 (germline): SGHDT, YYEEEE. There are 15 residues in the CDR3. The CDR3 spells CASSFGTGNTGELFF. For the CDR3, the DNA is TGTGCCAGCAGTTTCGGGACAGGAAACACCGGGGAGCTGTTTTTT.

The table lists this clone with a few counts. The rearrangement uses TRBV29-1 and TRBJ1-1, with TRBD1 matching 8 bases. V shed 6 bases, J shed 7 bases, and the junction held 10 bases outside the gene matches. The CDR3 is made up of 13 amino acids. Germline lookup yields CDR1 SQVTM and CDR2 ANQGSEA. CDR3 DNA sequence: TGCAGCGTCCGATCGACAGGGGCCGATGAAGCTTTCTTT. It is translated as CSVRSTGADEAFF.

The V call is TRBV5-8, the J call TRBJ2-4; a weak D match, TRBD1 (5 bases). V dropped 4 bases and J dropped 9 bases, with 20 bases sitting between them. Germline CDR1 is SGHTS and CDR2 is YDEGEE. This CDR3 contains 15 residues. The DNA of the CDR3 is TGTGCCAGCAGCCCCCTAGGGGCGGAGTATGTCATTCAGTACTTC. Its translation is CASSPLGAEYVIQYF.

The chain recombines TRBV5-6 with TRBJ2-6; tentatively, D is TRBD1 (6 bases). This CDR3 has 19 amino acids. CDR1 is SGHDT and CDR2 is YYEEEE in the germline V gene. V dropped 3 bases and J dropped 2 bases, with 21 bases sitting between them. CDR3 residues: CASSSDPGHRNPGANVLTF. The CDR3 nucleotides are TGTGCCAGCAGCTCCGACCCGGGACACCGAAACCCTGGGGCCAACGTCCTGACTTTC.

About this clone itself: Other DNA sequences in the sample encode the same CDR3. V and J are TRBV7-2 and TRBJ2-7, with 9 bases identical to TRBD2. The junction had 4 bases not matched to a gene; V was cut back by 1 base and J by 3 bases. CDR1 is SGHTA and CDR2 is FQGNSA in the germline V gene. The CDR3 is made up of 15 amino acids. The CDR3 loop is CASSLDGREGYEQYF. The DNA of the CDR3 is TGTGCCAGCAGCTTAGACGGGCGGGAGGGCTACGAGCAGTACTTC.